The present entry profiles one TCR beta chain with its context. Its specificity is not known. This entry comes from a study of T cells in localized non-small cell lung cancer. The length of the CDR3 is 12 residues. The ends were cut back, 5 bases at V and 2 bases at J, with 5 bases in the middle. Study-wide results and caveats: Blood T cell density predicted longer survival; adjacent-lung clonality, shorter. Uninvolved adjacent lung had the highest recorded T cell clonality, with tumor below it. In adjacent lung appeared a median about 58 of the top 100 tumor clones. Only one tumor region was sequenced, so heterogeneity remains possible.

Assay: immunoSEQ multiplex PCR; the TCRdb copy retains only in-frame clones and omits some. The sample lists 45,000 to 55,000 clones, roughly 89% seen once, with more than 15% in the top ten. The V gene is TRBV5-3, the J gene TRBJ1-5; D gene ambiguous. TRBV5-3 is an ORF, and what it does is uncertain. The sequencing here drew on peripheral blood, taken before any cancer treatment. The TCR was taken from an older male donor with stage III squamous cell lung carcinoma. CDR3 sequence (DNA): TGTGCCAGAAGGGCGGGCAATCAGCCCCAGCATTTT. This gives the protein CARRAGNQPQHF.